One sample yielded the 8 T cell receptor beta chains listed below, sequenced in a study of early T cells in non-severe SARS-CoV-2 infection. TCRdb processed the 5' RACE reads anew with MiXCR; each CDR3 protein has one entry. Of about 60,000 distinct CDR3 sequences detected, around 5.6% appear once; the ten largest clones hold almost 7%. Sample: whole blood. These receptors were taken from an adult who was a healthcare worker with PCR-confirmed SARS-CoV-2 infection or an uninfected control (not recorded which).

The chain combines TRBV7-2 with TRBJ2-7; the D is unclear. The CDR3 contains 11 residues. Trimming cost V 5 bases and J 2 bases, with 4 bases left between them. Germline CDR1 and CDR2: SGHTA and FQGNSA. CDR3 bases: TGTGCCAGCAGCGTGGCCTACGAGCAGTACTTC. Amino acid sequence: CASSVAYEQYF.

The gene calls are TRBV12-3 or TRBV12-4 and TRBJ2-7, with 7 bases that match TRBD1. V lost 3 bases to trimming and J lost 4 bases; unmatched junction nucleotides: 9. The CDR3 spans 15 residues. The CDR3 loop is CASSFLSGQRYEQYF. DNA for the CDR3: TGTGCCAGCAGTTTTCTGTCGGGACAGCGTTACGAGCAGTACTTC.

This clonotype was counted many times. The chain has TRBV7-9 and TRBJ2-7; D assignment may be TRBD1 or TRBD2 (5 bases each). The CDR3 length is 15 residues. Trimming pared 2 bases from V and 1 base from J, leaving 12 bases between. Germline CDR1 and CDR2: SEHNR and FQNEAQ (reference sequence). This CDR3 reads CASSLLRDGSYEQYF. In DNA, the CDR3 is TGTGCCAGCAGCTTACTAAGGGACGGGTCCTACGAGCAGTACTTC.

This clonotype has a count of ten or more. V usage is TRBV7-6 and J usage is TRBJ2-3, with TRBD2 matching 14 bases. Germline V gives CDR1 SGHVS, CDR2 FNYEAQ. There are 20 residues in the CDR3. J gave up 5 bases and V 3 bases, and 16 bases lay outside the gene matches. The CDR3 loop reads CASSFPTSGRAEKGEDTQYF. CDR3 sequence (DNA): TGTGCCAGCAGCTTTCCGACTAGCGGGAGGGCCGAAAAAGGGGAAGATACGCAGTATTTT.

The chain is built from TRBV27 and TRBJ2-3, with D perhaps assigned TRBD1 or TRBD2 (6 bases each). CDR1 MNHEY and CDR2 SMNVEV come from the germline V gene (reference sequence). The CDR3 is 16 residues long. Trimming took off 1 base at V and 6 bases at J, with 17 bases between the two ends. Here the CDR3 reads CASSLYPGGTSDTQYF. CDR3 sequence (DNA): TGTGCCAGCAGTTTATACCCCGGCGGGACAAGCGATACGCAGTATTTT.

This clonotype was picked up a small number of times. This chain links TRBV2 with TRBJ2-1, with 9 bases that match TRBD2. Trimming removed 6 bases from V and 3 bases from J; junction bases left unmatched: 12. CDR1 SNHLY and CDR2 FYNNEI come from the germline V gene. There are 17 residues in the CDR3. CDR3 region: CASRDGPGLAGYNEQFF. For the CDR3, the DNA is TGTGCCAGCAGAGATGGACCGGGACTAGCAGGCTACAATGAGCAGTTCTTC.

The chain carries TRBV9 and TRBJ1-1, with TRBD1 matching over 7 bases. V trimming: 5 bases; J trimming: 2 bases; junction bases outside the gene matches: 6. The CDR3 contains 14 residues. The germline CDR1 and CDR2 sequences are SGDLS and YYNGEE. CDR3 in DNA: TGTGCCAGCAGTACGGGACAGACCAACACTGAAGCTTTCTTT. It codes for CASSTGQTNTEAFF.

The CDR3 sequence: CASSLRDTRGYGYTF. As DNA, the CDR3 is TGTGCCAGCAGCTTGAGGGATACCAGGGGCTATGGCTACACCTTC. The rearrangement uses TRBV5-5 and TRBJ1-2; tentatively, D is TRBD1 (6 bases). V was shortened by 1 base and J by 4 bases, with 14 bases between the two germline ends. There are 15 residues in the CDR3. The germline V gene encodes CDR1 SGHKS and CDR2 YYEKEE (reference sequence).